This record covers a single T cell receptor beta chain. Investigators performed immunoSEQ version v3.0 at survey level. TCRdb's table, derived via immunoSEQ multiplex PCR, lists solely in-frame clones and lacks some. The table lists 30,000 or so clones, roughly 84% of them singletons, with 5.5% to 7% in the top ten. V gave up 2 bases and J gave up 4 bases; unmatched junction bases: 8. Germline V lookup: CDR1 MNHEY, CDR2 SMNVEV (reference sequence). The CDR3 contains 16 residues. This sample was taken from a study of long-term antiretroviral therapy in people with HIV. This chain uses TRBV27 with TRBJ1-2, with 9 bases matching TRBD1. Source: unsorted PBMCs, taken 0.4 years after starting antiretroviral therapy. The receptor's source is a man aged 18 to 30 with HIV. DNA of the CDR3: TGTGCCAGCAGTTTAACTATTTCGGGACAGGGCTATGGCTACACCTTC. Translated, it gives CASSLTISGQGYGYTF.